Listed below are T cell receptor beta chains from one sample, sequenced in a study of human T cells and chemical hapten exposure. MiXCR, applied by TCRdb to the RACE reads, yields one record per CDR3 protein. This repertoire shows fewer than 400,000 distinct CDR3 sequences, approximately 6.3% found once; its top ten account for roughly 8%. The specimen was whole blood, collected in connection with sensitization to the hapten diphenylcyclopropenone (DPC). The receptors originated from a woman in her late teens or twenties with alopecia areata. Some clones in this sample may be carry-over from other donors' samples. Each CDR3 is given with its conserved first and last residue. The D gene is left open where the match is weak. Some rows mark clone size as missing; the rest say once, few, many or name a class of expanded clone.

D	J	V	size	DNA	CDR3
TRBD1	TRBJ2-3	TRBV29-1	few	TGCAGCCTTACGAGCCCAGGACAGGGGGCCAGGTGGGCCACAGATACGCAGTATTTT	CSLTSPGQGARWATDTQYF
.	TRBJ1-1	TRBV12-3/TRBV12-4	many	TGTGCCAGCAGTTTTGAGCTGAACACTGAAGCTTTCTTT	CASSFELNTEAFF
TRBD2	TRBJ2-7	TRBV4-2	many	TGTGCCAGCAGCCGCGCGTGGGCGGGGGGTGCCGAGCAGTACTTC	CASSRAWAGGAEQYF
.	TRBJ2-7	TRBV20-1	few	TGCAGTGCCTCCAGACAGTTGACCGGCTACGAGCAGTACTTC	CSASRQLTGYEQYF
TRBD1	TRBJ1-2	TRBV7-2	few	TGTGCCAGCAGCTTAGGGGACAGGTTCTATGGCTACACCTTC	CASSLGDRFYGYTF
.	TRBJ2-3	TRBV3-1	few	TGTGCCAGCAGCCGATCCTTTGCGGCAGATACGCAGTATTTT	CASSRSFAADTQYF
TRBD2	TRBJ2-1	TRBV6-6	few	TGTGCCAGCAGGCCGGGGGGGCTAGTTCATGAGCAGTTCTTC	CASRPGGLVHEQFF
.	TRBJ2-1	TRBV27	few	TGTGCCAGCAGCCCGACTGAAGCCTACAATGAGCAGTTCTTC	CASSPTEAYNEQFF
TRBD1	TRBJ1-4	TRBV2	.	TGTGCCAGCGTCCGGGACAGGGCCCTTGAAAAACTGTTTTTT	CASVRDRALEKLFF
.	TRBJ2-3	TRBV18	.	TGTGCCAGCTCACAAGAGAATGGGGATACGCAGTATTTT	CASSQENGDTQYF
.	TRBJ2-3	TRBV12-3/TRBV12-4	many	TGTGCCAGCAGTTTTACCCTAGCAACGCAGTATTTT	CASSFTLATQYF
.	TRBJ2-4	TRBV6-1	many	TGTGCCAGCAGTGAAGCGGGGGCCAAAAACATTCAGTACTTC	CASSEAGAKNIQYF
.	TRBJ2-5	TRBV5-1	.	TGCACCAGCAGCTTGAGATCTCCCCAAGGGGAGACCCAGTACTTC	CTSSLRSPQGETQYF
.	TRBJ1-2	TRBV18	few	TGTGCCAGCTCACCACCGTCTACAGGGAACTATGGCTACACCTTC	CASSPPSTGNYGYTF
.	TRBJ2-3	TRBV5-6	many	TGTGCCAGCAGCTTGAGACCGGGGGATACGCAGTATTTT	CASSLRPGDTQYF
.	TRBJ2-3	TRBV4-3	.	TGCGCCAGCAGCCAAGAATCCGGTAACGGAGATACGCAGTATTTT	CASSQESGNGDTQYF
.	TRBJ1-1	TRBV4-1	few	TGCGCCAGCAGCCAGGGGGCATGGACTGAAGCTTTCTTT	CASSQGAWTEAFF
.	TRBJ1-3	TRBV9	.	TGTGCCAGCAGTCCCAAGAGGAGCACCATATATTTT	CASSPKRSTIYF
TRBD1	TRBJ2-7	TRBV6-5	many	TGTGCCAGCAGCCAGAAATGGGACAGGCCGTGGGTGGAGCAGTACTTC	CASSQKWDRPWVEQYF
.	TRBJ1-2	TRBV20-1	.	TGCAGTGCTAGCCCCACATCCTATGGCTACACCTTC	CSASPTSYGYTF
.	TRBJ1-6	TRBV7-9	.	TGTGCCAGCAGCTTATCGACAGGAGAGAATTCACCCCTCCACTTT	CASSLSTGENSPLHF
TRBD2	TRBJ2-3	TRBV6-2/TRBV6-3	few	TGTGCCGTACTAGCGGCTAGCACAGATACGCAGTATTTT	CAVLAASTDTQYF
.	TRBJ2-3	TRBV6-2/TRBV6-3	many	TGTGCCAGCAGTTACAATTGGCTTCGTAGCACAGATACGCAGTATTTT	CASSYNWLRSTDTQYF
.	TRBJ1-4	TRBV20-1	.	TGCAGTGCTAGAGAAGTCCGGACACCAAAACTGTTATTT	CSAREVRTPKLLF
.	TRBJ2-3	TRBV6-5	.	TGTGCCAGCAGTTACGGTTTGGGGATGTGGTGGGGACCCGACACAGATACGCAGTATTTT	CASSYGLGMWWGPDTDTQYF
.	TRBJ2-1	TRBV6-2/TRBV6-3	many	TGTGCCAGCAGTCACGGGGGTGAGCAGTTCTTC	CASSHGGEQFF
TRBD2	TRBJ2-2	TRBV11-1	few	TGTGCCAGCAGCTTAATAACCCGGGGAGGGGAAACCGGGGAGCTGTTTTTT	CASSLITRGGETGELFF
.	TRBJ1-2	TRBV29-1	.	TGCAGCGTTGGTCCCGGGTCGCGGGGTTATGGCTACACCTTC	CSVGPGSRGYGYTF
TRBD1	TRBJ1-2	TRBV28	few	TGTGCCAGCAGAACCCAACGACAGGGGTCATATGGCTACACCTTC	CASRTQRQGSYGYTF
.	TRBJ1-1	TRBV6-2/TRBV6-3	.	TGTGCCAGCAGCAGCTACACTGAAGCTTTCTTT	CASSSYTEAFF
.	TRBJ1-6	TRBV27	.	TGTGCCAGCGCACCTGGGTTCTATAATTCACCCCTCCACTTT	CASAPGFYNSPLHF
.	TRBJ1-1	TRBV4-3	medium-sized	TGCGCCAGCAGCCAAGATTTTCCCCTCACTGGGGGCGGGAACACTGAAGCTTTCTTT	CASSQDFPLTGGGNTEAFF
.	TRBJ1-2	TRBV4-2	few	TGTGCCAGCAGCCAAGATCAAATGCGGCCTAACTATGGCTACACCTTC	CASSQDQMRPNYGYTF
TRBD1	TRBJ1-4	TRBV6-5	many	TGTGCCAGCAGTTTAGACAGGGAGGAAAAACTGTTTTTT	CASSLDREEKLFF
TRBD1	TRBJ1-3	TRBV2	few	TGTGCCAGCAGTGCAACCGGGACAGGAGGAAACACCATATATTTT	CASSATGTGGNTIYF
.	TRBJ1-2	TRBV7-9	few	TGTGCCAGCAGCCCACGCGGGGTCCACTATGGCTACACCTTC	CASSPRGVHYGYTF
.	TRBJ1-6	TRBV4-3	many	TGCGCCAGCAGCCAAGAGACTTTTAGGGGCAATTCACCCCTCCACTTT	CASSQETFRGNSPLHF
TRBD1	TRBJ1-5	TRBV28	many	TGTGCCAGTTGGGACAGGGGGCCACAGCCCCAGCATTTT	CASWDRGPQPQHF
.	TRBJ2-7	TRBV2	.	TGTGCCAGCACCAGTGGGGGGCCCGGCTACGAGCAGTACTTC	CASTSGGPGYEQYF
.	TRBJ2-3	TRBV12-3/TRBV12-4	many	TGTGCCAGCAGTGCCAAGGGCAGGGGTATAGGGAGCACAGATACGCAGTATTTT	CASSAKGRGIGSTDTQYF
.	TRBJ1-2	TRBV29-1	.	TGCAGCGTTGGCAGGGACCCTAACTATGGCTACACCTTC	CSVGRDPNYGYTF
.	TRBJ2-7	TRBV12-3/TRBV12-4	few	TGTGCCAGCAGTTTAATGGCAGGGATTTACGAGCAGTACTTC	CASSLMAGIYEQYF
TRBD2	TRBJ2-3	TRBV27	.	TGTGCCAGCAGTTTCCAGCGGGGCCCCCGGGTAGATACGCAGTATTTT	CASSFQRGPRVDTQYF
.	TRBJ2-2	TRBV20-1	few	TGCAGTGGGGTTGCCGGACCCGGGGAGCTGTTTTTT	CSGVAGPGELFF
.	TRBJ2-1	TRBV18	.	TGTGCCAGCTCACCACCAACAGGGATCAATGAGCAGTTCTTC	CASSPPTGINEQFF
.	TRBJ2-1	TRBV12-3/TRBV12-4	many	TGTGCCAGCAGTTTAGCGGGGGCCACCAATGAGCAGTTCTTC	CASSLAGATNEQFF
.	TRBJ2-2	TRBV29-1	many	TGCAGCGTTGTGAGCCAAGGCGCGAACACCGGGGAGCTGTTTTTT	CSVVSQGANTGELFF
.	TRBJ1-6	TRBV27	few	TGTGCCAGCACCACCTACGCCGTCGGCCCCCTCCACTTT	CASTTYAVGPLHF
.	TRBJ2-3	TRBV3-1	.	TGTGCCAGCAGCCAAGTCAGATGGCCGGGGTCTAGCACAGATACGCAGTATTTT	CASSQVRWPGSSTDTQYF
.	TRBJ1-4	TRBV7-8	few	TGTGCCAGCAGCGGACAGGAAAAACTGTTTTTT	CASSGQEKLFF
.	TRBJ2-5	TRBV12-3/TRBV12-4	.	TGTGCCAGCAGTTTTTCGGACTGGTACCAAGAGACCCAGTACTTC	CASSFSDWYQETQYF
.	TRBJ1-5	TRBV12-3/TRBV12-4	.	TGTGCCAGCAGTTTATTGGGGGCGCGCAATCAGCCCCAGCATTTT	CASSLLGARNQPQHF
.	TRBJ1-3	TRBV4-3	many	TGCGCCAGCAGCCAAGGGCAACGGGACGTTGGAAACACCATATATTTT	CASSQGQRDVGNTIYF
.	TRBJ2-3	TRBV5-6	.	TGTGCCAGCAGCTTGTATATCTACACAGATACGCAGTATTTT	CASSLYIYTDTQYF
.	TRBJ2-6	TRBV28	few	TGTGCCAGCAGTTCACTCGGACAGCCAAAGGCTGGGGCCAACGTCCTGACTTTC	CASSSLGQPKAGANVLTF
.	TRBJ2-1	TRBV7-6	many	TGTGCCAGCAGCCGGGAGCTAGATGGAGGCAATGAGCAGTTCTTC	CASSRELDGGNEQFF
TRBD1	TRBJ1-6	TRBV7-9	.	TGTGCCAGCAGCCCGAGACAGGGGATTAATTCACCCCTCCACTTT	CASSPRQGINSPLHF